The rows below give T cell receptor beta chains drawn from one sample of a study of blood T cell repertoires in COVID-19. Profiling relied on immunoSEQ multiplex PCR, and the TCRdb table lists in-frame clones only, not all of them. The repertoire has over 110,000 clones, over 75% of them found once; the top ten carry roughly 4.3%. Sequencing was done on a sample of PBMCs or T cells enriched from blood (not recorded which). Receptors originate from a man aged 45-65 years in a cohort exposed to, infected with or recovered from COVID-19 (not recorded which). Both conserved end residues are part of each CDR3. The D gene is left open where the match is weak. The size field is filled for only some rows; it gives once, few, many or a size class.

V	size	J	D	DNA	CDR3
TRBV6-4	.	TRBJ2-3	TRBD2	TGTGCCAGTATCAGCGGGGGGGCCGTTTGCACAGATACGCAGTATTTT	CASISGGAVCTDTQYF
TRBV9	.	TRBJ2-1	TRBD2	TGTGCCAGCAGCCCCCGGGGCGGGGGGGCCAGTAATGAGCAGTTCTTC	CASSPRGGGASNEQFF
TRBV19	.	TRBJ1-1	.	TGTGCCAGTAGTAAACAGTTTGAAGCTTTCTTT	CASSKQFEAFF
TRBV1	.	TRBJ2-7	.	TGCACCAGCAGCCAAATCGGGGGAAACAGGCGGTACGAGCAGTACTTC	CTSSQIGGNRRYEQYF
TRBV19	.	TRBJ1-1	.	TGTGCCAGTAGCGACCCGGGTGCTGAAGCTTTCTTT	CASSDPGAEAFF
TRBV5-6	.	TRBJ2-7	TRBD2	TGTGCCAGCAGCTCCTCCGGGACTAGCGTTTTCCACGAGCAGTACTTC	CASSSSGTSVFHEQYF
TRBV6-4	.	TRBJ1-2	.	TGTGCCAGCAGTGACTCGAGTCTGACCGGGATACGAAGTGGCTACACCTTC	CASSDSSLTGIRSGYTF
TRBV2	.	TRBJ1-2	TRBD1	TGTGCCAGCAGTGAGGGACAGCCACAAGGCGGGATCTATGGCTACACCTTC	CASSEGQPQGGIYGYTF
TRBV28	.	TRBJ2-2	.	TGTGCCAGCAGGGGCCCGGGGGTTGATACCGGGGAGCTGTTTTTT	CASRGPGVDTGELFF
TRBV7-2	.	TRBJ1-3	.	TGTGCCAGCAGCTCAACCCCTGAGAACACCATATATTTT	CASSSTPENTIYF
TRBV28	.	TRBJ1-2	.	TGTGCCAGCGGCTCCCCCTATGGCTACACCTTC	CASGSPYGYTF
TRBV28	.	TRBJ1-5	.	TGTGCCAGCAGTTTATCCAGGGGTGGTGTTCAGCCCCAGCATTTT	CASSLSRGGVQPQHF
TRBV15	.	TRBJ1-6	.	TGTGCCACCAGCAGAGATAGGAGGGTTGGACGTTCACCCCTCCACTTT	CATSRDRRVGRSPLHF
TRBV6-1	.	TRBJ1-2	.	TGTGCCAGCAGTGACCCCGTGGGGGGGGCGGTTTCCACCTTC	CASSDPVGGAVSTF
TRBV30	.	TRBJ2-1	.	TGTGCCTGGAGTGGGGGGGTAGGAGATGAGCAGTTCTTC	CAWSGGVGDEQFF
TRBV27	.	TRBJ1-6	TRBD1	TGTGCCAGCAGTCCCGAGGACAGGGACTCCTATAATTCACCCCTCCACTTT	CASSPEDRDSYNSPLHF
TRBV7-6	.	TRBJ2-2	.	TGTGCCAGCAGCTTAGACCCCAGGGGCCAGCTCACCGGGGAGCTGTTTTTT	CASSLDPRGQLTGELFF
TRBV5-8	.	TRBJ1-5	.	TGTGCCAGCAGACACCGCCGGGGAGGAAGCAATCAGCCCCAGCATTTT	CASRHRRGGSNQPQHF
TRBV7-2	.	TRBJ2-2	TRBD1	TGTGCCAGCTTTCCACCGGGACAGGGGAACACCGGGGAGCTGTTTTTT	CASFPPGQGNTGELFF
TRBV12-3/TRBV12-4	.	TRBJ1-2	.	TGTGCCAGCAGCCCGGGGATCTGGGATGGCTACACCTTC	CASSPGIWDGYTF
TRBV14	few	TRBJ2-1	.	TGTGCCAGCAGCCAAGGCAAGTCGCGGAATGAGCAGTTCTTC	CASSQGKSRNEQFF
TRBV4-3	.	TRBJ1-3	TRBD1	TGCGCCAGCAGCCAATCATCCGGACAGGACCCTCGGAGAAACACCATATATTTT	CASSQSSGQDPRRNTIYF
TRBV12-3/TRBV12-4	.	TRBJ2-1	.	TGTGCCAGCAGTTTATGGGGAGGTGATGAGCAGTTCTTC	CASSLWGGDEQFF
TRBV4-3	few	TRBJ1-2	.	TGCGCCAGCAGCCAAGATCCCTCTCTTAAGACAGATCCCTATGGCTACACCTTC	CASSQDPSLKTDPYGYTF
TRBV7-8	few	TRBJ1-1	.	TGTGCCAGCAGCTCGGGGGGCACGGCCACTGAAGCTTTCTTT	CASSSGGTATEAFF
TRBV11-2	.	TRBJ1-1	.	TGTGCCAGCAGCTCTCGGGGTAGTGAAGCTTTCTTT	CASSSRGSEAFF
TRBV28	few	TRBJ1-5	TRBD1	TGTGCCAGCAGTCCTCGACAGGGTAAAGGTAATCAGCCCCAGCATTTT	CASSPRQGKGNQPQHF
TRBV9	.	TRBJ2-1	.	TGTGCCAGCAGCGTAGTTATCTCCTACAATGAGCAGTTCTTC	CASSVVISYNEQFF
TRBV4-1	once	TRBJ2-2	TRBD2	TGCGCCAGCAGCCACGGGAGCGGGGCCGGGGAGCTGTTTTTT	CASSHGSGAGELFF